Shown below are 8 T cell receptor beta chains from a single sample sequenced in a study of Graves' ophthalmopathy and Graves' hyperthyroidism. RNA transcripts yielded amplified TCR beta CDR3 regions. The first round was an RT-PCR with HTBI primers, and the second round was a multiplex PCR. TCRdb independently ran MiXCR on the multiplex PCR reads; one entry per CDR3 protein. The sample yields about 230,000 distinct CDR3 sequences, around 42% seen once. Sequences were obtained from peripheral blood. Source of these receptors: an adult man with Graves' ophthalmopathy.

Here the CDR3 DNA reads TGTGCCAGCAGCCGGCTAAGGGCTTCTGGGGCCAACGTCCTGACTTTC. Protein sequence: CASSRLRASGANVLTF. The chain joins TRBV3-1 to TRBJ2-6; D unclear. The germline V and J ends were trimmed by 4 bases and 1 base, with 11 bases remaining between them. The CDR3 runs 16 residues. CDR1 and CDR2 from the germline V gene are LGHDT and YNNKEL (reference sequence).

CDR3: CASSAPGTANYGYTF. CDR3 nucleotides: TGTGCCAGCAGCGCACCGGGGACAGCTAACTATGGCTACACCTTC. The J gene is TRBJ1-2, the V gene TRBV9; TRBD1 aligns across 7 bases. The CDR3 runs 15 residues. Germline values: CDR1 SGDLS, CDR2 YYNGEE. V shed 3 bases, J shed 0 bases, and the junction held 5 bases outside the gene matches. The full variable domain, rest sourced from reference TRBV9 and TRBJ1-2, is DSGVTQTPKHLITATGQRVTLRCSPRSGDLSVYWYQQSLDQGLQFLIQYYNGEERAKGNILERFSAQQFPDLHSELNLSSLELGDSALYFCASSAPGTANYGYTFGSGTRLTVV.

This clonotype has just a few counts. The chain combines TRBV20-1 with TRBJ1-2, with TRBD1 identical over 8 bases. This CDR3 comprises 13 residues. Per germline, CDR1 DFQATT and CDR2 SNEGSKA (reference sequence). Trimming removed 5 bases from V and 8 bases from J; junction bases left unmatched: 10. The CDR3 loop reads CSASHGQGGGYTF. The CDR3 bases are TGCAGTGCTTCACATGGACAGGGCGGAGGCTACACCTTC.

This clonotype was seen only once. This chain joins TRBV29-1 and TRBJ2-5, with a tentative D call TRBD1 (6 bases). The CDR3 is 14 residues long. V lost 1 base and J 1 base, leaving 10 bases between the germline ends. Germline V gene data show CDR1 as SQVTM and CDR2 as ANQGSEA. CDR3 loop: CSVEGTVIQETQYF. In nucleotides, the CDR3 is TGCAGCGTTGAAGGGACAGTGATCCAAGAGACCCAGTACTTC.

The CDR3 spells CASSVTGNGYTF. The CDR3 nucleotides read TGTGCCAGCAGCGTCACAGGGAATGGCTACACCTTC. This chain links TRBV10-3 with TRBJ1-2, with a possible D match to TRBD1 (6 bases). V was shortened by 10 bases and J by 6 bases, with 15 bases between the two germline ends. This CDR3 has 12 residues. Germline CDR1 is ENHRY and CDR2 is SYGVKD.

The gene calls are TRBV11-2 and TRBJ1-1; D remains unclear. The V end lost 2 bases, the J end lost 11 bases, and 12 bases lay between the germline ends. The CDR3 runs 12 residues. Germline assignment: CDR1 SGHAT and CDR2 FQNNGV. CDR3 protein: CASSLFAGDAFF. As DNA, the CDR3 is TGTGCCAGCAGCTTATTCGCGGGAGACGCTTTCTTT.

This clonotype was seen a few times. The chain employs TRBV9 and TRBJ1-6, with a tentative D call TRBD1 (5 bases). The V gene lost 4 bases and the J gene lost 9 bases, with 11 bases spanning the gap. The germline V gene has CDR1 SGDLS and CDR2 YYNGEE. The CDR3 has 13 amino acids. CDR3 residues: CASSPRDVSPLHF. In DNA form, the CDR3 reads TGTGCCAGCAGCCCTCGGGACGTTTCACCCCTCCACTTT.

This clonotype was detected a few times. The genes are TRBV19 and TRBJ1-2; D remains unclear. CDR3 length equals 15 residues. Germline V gene data show CDR1 as LNHDA and CDR2 as SQIVND (reference sequence). V was clipped by 1 base and J by 4 bases, with 13 bases between them. Written as DNA, the CDR3 is TGTGCCAGTAGTATAGCCCTGGGTCTCGGCTATGGCTACACCTTC. It translates to CASSIALGLGYGYTF.